This T cell receptor (beta chain) was retrieved from a study of human T cells and chemical hapten exposure. A single record per CDR3 protein comes from TCRdb applying MiXCR to the RACE reads. This sample carries about 130,000 distinct CDR3 sequences, about 9.4% of them seen once, and the ten largest clones take under 2%. At least ten counts were recorded for this clonotype. Its antigen is unidentified. Study conclusions and caveats: Unchanged with DPC sensitization were TCRs above 1 in 1000 frequency.

Time point specified: healthy volunteer bleed at 2 weeks. Unfractionated whole blood yielded the extracted total RNA. This sequence originates from a male donor in good health. Some clones in this sample may be carry-over from other donors' samples. The sequenced sample was whole blood.

This chain's CDR3 is CASSADSQETQYF. The CDR3 region has the DNA TGTGCCAGCAGCGCGGACAGTCAAGAGACCCAGTACTTC. V and J are TRBV7-7 and TRBJ2-5; D might be TRBD1 (6 bases). Germline V gene data show CDR1 as SSHAT and CDR2 as FNYEAQ (reference sequence). Deletions cut 5 bases from V and 2 bases from J, with 9 bases between. CDR3 size: 13 residues.